Listed below are T cell receptor beta chains from one sample, sequenced in a study of cytomegalovirus exposure and HLA in healthy donors. Repertoires were generated with immunoSEQ multiplex PCR, while TCRdb's copy carries only in-frame clones and drops some. The sample records 200,000 to 300,000 clones, 82% being singletons. The sequencing sample was made of PBMCs. Source of these receptors: a woman aged 40 to 49 in good health and CMV-seropositive. Both conserved end residues are part of each CDR3. The D gene is left open where the match is weak.

>12|TRBD1|.|TRBV7-2
CASSSTGDEQYF
>12|.|TRBJ1-4|TRBV29-1
CSAGSGDEKLFF
>14|.|TRBJ1-2|TRBV5-1
CASSLGPLSGGYTF
>19|TRBD2|TRBJ2-2|TRBV23-1
CASSQSGLAGASNTGELFF
>12|TRBD1|TRBJ1-1|TRBV6-1
CASSEGTGRAFF
>14|.|TRBJ2-5|TRBV7-2
CASSLAAGGKTQYF
>13|.|TRBJ1-5|TRBV4-1
CASSQGANQPQHF
>15|TRBD2|TRBJ2-3|TRBV7-2
CASSLVGGGTDTQYF
>16|TRBD2|TRBJ2-1|TRBV12-5
CASGLVLGGSKNEQFF
>15|TRBD1|TRBJ2-7|TRBV18
CASSPQDRPAYEQYF
>14|.|TRBJ2-1|TRBV11-3
CASSPSAPEGEQFF
>23|TRBD2|TRBJ2-3|TRBV4-2
CASSLPKSGSLAGGHASTDTQYF
>17|TRBD2|TRBJ2-1|TRBV10-3
CAISEPRLAGVRDEQFF
>12|.|TRBJ2-1|TRBV18
CASSQGSDEQFF
>17|TRBD2|TRBJ2-1|TRBV7-2
CASSPQGSLAGYNEQFF
>16|TRBD2|TRBJ2-3|TRBV2
CASRPGLAGVGDTQYF
>15|.|TRBJ2-1|TRBV4-3
CASSQEDTNYNEQFF
>17|TRBD1|.|TRBV15
CATSSNPPGQGSYEQYF
>13|.|TRBJ1-2|TRBV11-2
CASSSGLRYGYTF
>14|.|TRBJ1-2|TRBV6-6
CASSSGDYLYGYTF
>15|.|TRBJ2-7|TRBV6-1
CASSSDRPGPYEQYF
>17|TRBD1|TRBJ2-1|TRBV25-1
CASSEAARTGSYNEQFF
>14|.|TRBJ1-1|TRBV11-2
CASSWTVTNTEAFF
>15|TRBD2|TRBJ2-7|TRBV11-3
CASSSVLAGGYEQYF
>13|.|TRBJ1-4|TRBV7-9
CASSLGLYEKLFF
>14|.|TRBJ2-7|TRBV6-1
CASSMNRDTYEQYF
>14|.|TRBJ1-2|TRBV30
CAWRPRGWIYGYTF
>10|.|TRBJ1-1|TRBV19
CARDPRVAFF
>14|.|TRBJ1-5|TRBV5-4
CASSSDRSNQPQHF
>15|.|TRBJ2-7|TRBV10-3
CAISEGVAATYEQYF
>16|TRBD2|TRBJ2-1|TRBV7-3
CASSSLAGQIYNEQFF
>14|.|TRBJ2-2|TRBV9
CASSTNPGTGELFF
>14|.|TRBJ1-1|TRBV29-1
CSVEGGAVNTEAFF
>12|.|TRBJ1-1|TRBV29-1
CSAPGLNTEAFF
>15|.|TRBJ1-1|TRBV5-1
CASSSPDRLNTEAFF
>14|.|TRBJ1-4|TRBV14
CASSQDPFNEKLFF
>19|TRBD1|TRBJ1-2|TRBV23-1
CASSTPGRDRAPSNYGYTF
>13|.|TRBJ2-7|TRBV15
CATSRDPSYEQYF
>18|TRBD2|TRBJ2-1|TRBV7-9
CASSLADWTSGSYNEQFF
>13|.|TRBJ2-7|TRBV7-9
CASREDSAYEQYF
>12|TRBD1|TRBJ1-2|TRBV12-5
CASGGTGFGYTF
>13|.|TRBJ2-7|TRBV30
CAWSVQGGFEQYF
>14|TRBD2|TRBJ2-3|TRBV2
CARSSGRAGDTQYF
>15|.|TRBJ1-2|TRBV18
CASSKTSSSHYGYTF
>17|TRBD2|TRBJ2-2|TRBV25-1
CASSELLAIMNTGELFF
>14|TRBD2|TRBJ2-1|TRBV19
CASSGLRLAGAQFF
>13|.|TRBJ1-5|TRBV30
CAWSPRGEQPQHF
>15|.|TRBJ2-3|TRBV6-6
CASSRGTIGTDTQYF
>16|.|TRBJ1-3|TRBV7-9
CASSRTAPESGNTIYF
>15|TRBD1|TRBJ2-7|TRBV6-5
CASSYYRQGSTEQYF
>15|.|TRBJ2-1|TRBV7-6
CASSLASDRYNEQFF